This is a list of T cell receptor beta chains from one sample in a study of vaccination effects on CD4 cells after COVID-19. These TCRs' antigens remain unknown. Clones were read by immunoSEQ multiplex PCR, and TCRdb kept only the in-frame ones, dropping some. The table lists 70,000 to 85,000 clones, around 81% of them singletons, with 0.95% to 1.5% in the top ten. This sample comprised CD4+ T cells from PBMCs cultured with HCoV-229E spike peptides, obtained after COVID-19 vaccination. The origin of the receptors is a human donor who received a COVID-19 vaccine. The CDR3 runs from the conserved cysteine through the conserved F or W. Expanded clones are given a class, and other clones once, few, many or no size at all.

clone_size: -
j_call: TRBJ2-4
v_call: TRBV28
cdr3_aa: CASSFTGGAGIQYF

clone_size: -
j_call: TRBJ2-5
v_call: TRBV5-8
cdr3_aa: CASPSVLTRGETQYF

clone_size: -
j_call: TRBJ2-1
v_call: TRBV28
cdr3_aa: CASSPLYNEQFF

clone_size: -
j_call: TRBJ2-1
v_call: TRBV10-2
cdr3_aa: CAIKKGDREQFF

clone_size: -
j_call: TRBJ1-6
v_call: TRBV11-2
cdr3_aa: CASSLARGYYNSPLHF

clone_size: few
j_call: TRBJ1-4
v_call: TRBV7-2
cdr3_aa: CASSVGTASEKLFF

clone_size: -
j_call: TRBJ2-2
v_call: TRBV19
cdr3_aa: CASSTPGRPSNTGELFF

clone_size: -
j_call: TRBJ1-2
v_call: TRBV6-5
cdr3_aa: CASRQNYGYTF

clone_size: -
j_call: TRBJ2-5
v_call: TRBV18
cdr3_aa: CASSPPSGARETQYF

clone_size: -
j_call: TRBJ2-5
v_call: TRBV7-9
cdr3_aa: CASSQERGRETQYF

clone_size: once
j_call: TRBJ2-3
v_call: TRBV10-3
cdr3_aa: CATKPRDRGQDTQYF